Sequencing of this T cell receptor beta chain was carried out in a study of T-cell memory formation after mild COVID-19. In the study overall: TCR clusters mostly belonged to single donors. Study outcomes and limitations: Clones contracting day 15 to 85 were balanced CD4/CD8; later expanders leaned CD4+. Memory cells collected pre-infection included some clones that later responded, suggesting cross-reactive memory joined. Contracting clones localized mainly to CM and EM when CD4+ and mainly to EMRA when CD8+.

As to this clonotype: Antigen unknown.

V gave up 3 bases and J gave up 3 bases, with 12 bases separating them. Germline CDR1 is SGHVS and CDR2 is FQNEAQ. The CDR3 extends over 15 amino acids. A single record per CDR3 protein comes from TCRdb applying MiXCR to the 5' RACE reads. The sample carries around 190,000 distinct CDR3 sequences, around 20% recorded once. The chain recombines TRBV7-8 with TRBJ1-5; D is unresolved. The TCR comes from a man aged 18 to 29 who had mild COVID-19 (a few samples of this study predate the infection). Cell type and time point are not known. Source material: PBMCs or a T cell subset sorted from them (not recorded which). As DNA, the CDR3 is TGTGCCAGCAGCTTCCAATACGGATCCAATCAGCCCCAGCATTTT. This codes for CASSFQYGSNQPQHF.